The present TCR beta chain was sequenced within a study of spatial heterogeneity in lung cancer (dated by TCRdb to about 2019). In terms of the full investigation: Beta-chain transcripts were consistently detected in greater numbers than alpha-chain transcripts, which likely reflected higher beta-chain transcript abundance. TCR transcript counts in tumor regions correlated strongly with a T cell transcriptional module score from matched bulk RNA-seq. Nonsynonymous mutation counts, determined by whole-exome sequencing of tumor tissue, were related to TCR repertoire features. At surgery, both alpha and beta chains were TCR-sequenced in 200 to 250 tumor regions, approximately 64 matched nontumor lung samples and a few dozen PBMC samples. In the raw uncorrected reads, each unique combination of TCR and UMI appeared more than ten times on average. The study quantitatively compared TCR alpha and beta repertoires across multiple tumor regions, matched nontumor lung and blood in non-small cell lung cancer. Results and caveats for the whole study, not just this receptor: The count of ubiquitous expanded TCRs correlated with the count of ubiquitous nonsynonymous mutations, and the count of regional expanded TCRs correlated with the count of regional nonsynonymous mutations. Estimated TCR-seq coverage of tumor T cells was only around 7% for alpha chains and 13% for beta chains. The number of expanded intratumoral alpha and beta TCRs correlated with the tumor nonsynonymous mutation count. Confirming at a functional level the hypothesis that regional TCRs recognize regional mutations was considered to require additional single-cell paired TCR alpha and beta sequencing.

Details on this clonotype: Its binding antigen is unknown. Within one base of it there is no much larger clone, and no base qualities were kept. The library was built for alpha chains, so this beta chain is an off-target read and its size means little.

The sample's time point label is to be understood as: sample taken at primary tumor resection. Donors were approximately 72 patients with early-stage, untreated non-small cell lung cancer from the lung TRACERx cohort. For TCR sequencing, whole RNA was extracted from tumor and nontumor lung tissue, or from cryopreserved PBMC samples, and no cell sorting was done. A patient was chosen for TCR sequencing only when enough RNA was available from at least two tumor regions. A lung pathologist reviewed the tumor and adjacent nontumor lung specimens before the specimens were selected. Based on the germline V gene, the CDR1 and CDR2 sequences are LGHNA and YSLEER. Clipping removes 0 bases from V and 0 bases from J, with 11 as the unmatched junction base count. Including the terminal cysteine and phenylalanine, the CDR3 comprises 18 residues. Of the read, only the CDR3 DNA is kept; its 54 bases are in frame from base 1.

Libraries were made using 5' RACE. This sample was sequenced with a NextSeq 500. In the TCR library protocol, a unique molecular identifier was attached to each TCR cDNA molecule so that PCR and sequencing errors could be corrected. As for the authors' bioinformatics: Decombinator tools were used for TCR identification, UMI-based error correction and CDR3 extraction. TCRs above a frequency of 2 per 1,000, corresponding to the top 1% of the tumor frequency distribution, were defined as expanded. Expanded tumor TCRs statistically deemed absent (corrected P<0.05) from at least one tumor region were classed as regional, and all other expanded tumor TCRs were classed as ubiquitous. Each repertoire was subsampled 100 times to 5,000 TCRs, after which Renyi diversity was computed with the R vegan package. To build CDR3 similarity networks, amino acid triplet string-kernel similarity was used, and CDR3s were connected when their pairwise similarity was above 0.82. Using fastp at Q25 and MiXCR, TCRdb reprocessed the public reads and kept productive beta chains. Each entry is one CDR3 protein sequence, shown with its most common DNA and genes. The V and J calls and clone size come from TCRdb's table, not from the authors' own analysis. Here the sample has some 9,300 distinct CDR3 sequences; 45% to 65% occur a single time. The ten largest clones represent around 26% of the sample.

Rearrangement joined TRBV4-3 to TRBJ2-7; TRBD2 fits 7 bases in the junction. Sequencing was performed on lung tumor tissue, taken at surgery. The receptor was derived from a female donor with early-stage non-small cell lung cancer. The sequenced DNA is TGCGCCAGCAGCCAAGAGAGGAGCTTAGCGGGCTTCTCCTACGAGCAGTACTTC. The translation is CASSQERSLAGFSYEQYF.